The next 7 T cell receptor beta chains were all read from a single sample in a study of cytomegalovirus exposure and HLA in healthy donors. Amplification used 60 Vbeta primers and 13 Jbeta primers. Clones were sequenced by immunoSEQ multiplex PCR, and TCRdb holds only the in-frame ones, with some missing. The sample holds around 180,000 clones, roughly four fifths seen once. Sequencing was done on a sample of PBMCs. These receptors came from a man aged 18 to 35 in good health and CMV-seronegative.

This chain uses TRBV27 with TRBJ2-7, with D possibly TRBD2 on 5 matching bases. Germline V lookup: CDR1 MNHEY, CDR2 SMNVEV (reference sequence). This CDR3 is built from 13 residues. V dropped 5 bases and J dropped 7 bases, with 15 bases sitting between them. This chain's CDR3 is CASSGTLVREQYF. The CDR3 nucleotides read TGTGCCAGCAGTGGAACACTAGTAAGGGAGCAGTACTTC.

The CDR3 sequence is CASSQEGIGAGELFF. CDR3 sequence (DNA): TGTGCCAGCAGCCAAGAGGGTATCGGGGCCGGGGAGCTGTTTTTT. The chain links TRBV4-2 to TRBJ2-2; possible D gene TRBD2, 5 bases. Germline V gene data show CDR1 as LGHNA and CDR2 as YNFKEQ. The CDR3 totals 15 residues. Trimming left V 0 bases short and J 6 bases short, with 11 bases between.

The chain uses TRBV6-4 and TRBJ2-2; D gene ambiguous. Germline V gives CDR1 MRHNA, CDR2 SNTAGT. The CDR3 runs 13 residues. The V end was cut by 6 bases, the J end by 4 bases, with 9 bases between. In nucleotides, the CDR3 is TGTGCCAGCAGCCTGTGGGCCACCGGGGAGCTGTTTTTT. Translated, it gives CASSLWATGELFF.

The chain is built from TRBV29-1 and TRBJ2-1, with D hard to call. Germline loops: CDR1 SQVTM, CDR2 ANQGSEA. Trimming took 4 bases from V and 8 from J, leaving 12 bases between them. The CDR3 consists of 12 residues. The CDR3 DNA is TGCAGCGTTGTGACGGATAGCCATGAGCAGTTCTTC. Residues: CSVVTDSHEQFF.

A few counts support this clone. V and J are TRBV5-1 and TRBJ1-5, with D tentatively TRBD1 (5 bases). V was cut by 0 bases and J by 4 bases, with 11 bases left in between. Germline CDR1 and CDR2: SGHRS and YFSETQ. The CDR3 is 15 amino acids. The chain's CDR3 is CASSLAAGRNQPQHF. The CDR3 nucleotides are TGCGCCAGCAGCTTGGCCGCAGGGCGAAATCAGCCCCAGCATTTT.

The V gene is TRBV29-1, the J gene TRBJ2-7, with 14 bases aligning to TRBD2. Germline assignment: CDR1 SQVTM and CDR2 ANQGSEA. V gave up 7 bases and J gave up 2 bases; unmatched junction bases: 10. The length of the CDR3 is 16 residues. This CDR3 reads CSGWGLAGVGTYEQYF. In DNA form, the CDR3 reads TGCAGCGGCTGGGGACTAGCGGGAGTAGGAACCTACGAGCAGTACTTC.

The chain couples TRBV27 to TRBJ1-2, with TRBD1 as a possible D gene (6 bases). The CDR3 consists of 15 residues. CDR1 and CDR2 from the germline V gene are MNHEY and SMNVEV (reference sequence). V was pared by 3 bases and J by 9 bases, with 20 bases between. DNA for the CDR3: TGTGCCAGCAGTTTTAGTACAGGGCCTATTTCGCGCTACACCTTC. Its protein product is CASSFSTGPISRYTF.